The 26 T cell receptor beta chains presented below share a single source sample, sequenced in a study of cytotoxic CD8 clonotypes in ibrutinib-treated CLL. The repertoire was sequenced with immunoSEQ multiplex PCR; TCRdb's copy has only in-frame clones and lacks some. Here the sample spans around 130,000 clones, around 80% being singletons. This specimen was PBMCs, taken after 24 months of ibrutinib treatment. Every receptor here comes from a human donor with chronic lymphocytic leukemia.

This clone was seen a few times. The rearrangement joins TRBV12-5 to TRBJ1-6; D uncertain. There are 13 residues in the CDR3. The V end was cut by 5 bases, the J end by 13 bases, with 15 bases between. Germline V gene sequence: CDR1 LGHNT, CDR2 FRNRAP. The CDR3 reads CASGPEASFPLHF. Here the CDR3 DNA reads TGTGCTAGTGGTCCCGAGGCTAGTTTCCCCCTCCACTTT.

This chain links TRBV5-4 with TRBJ2-3, with 7 bases matching TRBD1. Germline lookup yields CDR1 SGHNT and CDR2 YYREEE (reference sequence). J was trimmed by 2 bases and V by 5 bases; bases with no gene match: 8. This CDR3 is built from 15 residues. CDR3 amino acids: CASRPGQDDTDTQYF. CDR3 DNA sequence: TGTGCCAGCAGACCTGGACAGGACGACACAGATACGCAGTATTTT.

The V and J genes are TRBV5-1 and TRBJ1-3, with 8 bases identical to TRBD1. The CDR3 runs to 15 residues. Germline CDR1 and CDR2: SGHRS and YFSETQ. The J segment lost 0 bases and the V segment lost 4 bases, leaving 3 bases of the junction unmatched. The CDR3 bases are TGCGCCAGCAGCCGGACAGGGAACTCTGGAAACACCATATATTTT. Its translation is CASSRTGNSGNTIYF. The full variable domain, its missing parts supplied by reference TRBV5-1 and TRBJ1-3, is KAGVTQTPRYLIKTRGQQVTLSCSPISGHRSVSWYQQTPGQGLQFLFEYFSETQRNKGNFPGRFSGRQFSNSRSEMNVSTLELGDSALYLCASSRTGNSGNTIYFGEGSWLTVV.

This CDR3 reads CASSPGTRDTGELFF. CDR3 sequence (DNA): TGTGCCAGCAGCCCCGGGACTAGAGACACCGGGGAGCTGTTTTTT. This chain joins TRBV5-4 and TRBJ2-2; 8 bases are a match to TRBD2. The CDR3 is 15 residues long. The germline V gene has CDR1 SGHNT and CDR2 YYREEE (reference sequence). The trim removed 4 bases at V and 3 bases at J, leaving 5 bases unmatched. The complete variable domain, with remaining parts taken from reference TRBV5-4 and TRBJ2-2, reads ETGVTQSPTHLIKTRGQQVTLRCSSQSGHNTVSWYQQALGQGPQFIFQYYREEENGRGNFPPRFSGLQFPNYSSELNVNALELDDSALYLCASSPGTRDTGELFFGEGSRLTVL.

The chain combines TRBV11-2 with TRBJ2-7, with a tentative D call TRBD2 (5 bases). The CDR3 loop spans 15 amino acids. Per germline, CDR1 SGHAT and CDR2 FQNNGV. V was trimmed by 4 bases and J by 0 bases, leaving 13 bases between them. This chain's CDR3 is CASSSGGPSSYEQYF. In DNA form, the CDR3 reads TGTGCCAGCAGCTCTGGAGGCCCTAGCTCCTACGAGCAGTACTTC.

V usage is TRBV5-1 and J usage is TRBJ2-1, with 7 positions matching TRBD1. The CDR3 is 12 amino acids. After removal of 9 bases from V and 10 bases from J, the junction contained 10 bases not matched to a gene. Per the germline V gene, CDR1 is SGHRS and CDR2 is YFSETQ. The CDR3, as DNA: TGCGCCACGGGGCTAGGGGGCTGGGAGCAGTTCTTC. Its translation is CATGLGGWEQFF.

The chain is built from TRBV11-2 and TRBJ1-6, with D possibly TRBD1 on 6 matching bases. The V gene's germline CDR1 is SGHAT and CDR2 FQNNGV. The V gene lost 5 bases and the J gene lost 6 bases, with 20 bases spanning the gap. The CDR3 covers 17 residues. The CDR3 is CASSPPGGQISNSPLHF. CDR3 bases: TGTGCCAGCAGCCCCCCGGGAGGACAGATATCTAATTCACCCCTCCACTTT.

This chain joins TRBV5-6 and TRBJ2-1; 13 nucleotides match TRBD2. After removal of 3 bases from V and 7 bases from J, the junction contained 7 bases not matched to a gene. This CDR3 comprises 16 residues. Germline V CDR1 and CDR2: SGHDT, YYEEEE. CDR3 amino acids: CASSYPGLAGKNEQFF. The CDR3 bases are TGTGCCAGCAGCTACCCGGGACTAGCGGGGAAGAATGAGCAGTTCTTC.

The V and J genes are TRBV9 and TRBJ2-1; tentative D call: TRBD2 (5 bases). The germline V and J ends were trimmed by 3 bases and 6 bases, with 10 bases remaining between them. The CDR3 consists of 13 residues. Germline CDR1 is SGDLS and CDR2 is YYNGEE. The CDR3 nucleotides read TGTGCCAGCAGCGGATCTAGCTCCAATGAGCAGTTCTTC. This codes for CASSGSSSNEQFF.

This chain joins TRBV4-1 and TRBJ1-1; TRBD1 is a possible D gene (6 bases). The CDR3 extends over 13 amino acids. CDR1 is MGHRA and CDR2 is YSYEKL in the germline V gene. V lost 8 bases and J 4 bases, leaving 14 bases between the germline ends. In DNA, the CDR3 is TGCGCCAGCCTGAGGGGGGGAGCCACTGAAGCTTTCTTT. Amino acids: CASLRGGATEAFF.

This clone is a singleton in its sample. V usage is TRBV7-8 and J usage is TRBJ2-2, with 10 bases that match TRBD2. J lost 3 bases, V lost 5 bases, and 12 bases had no gene match. The CDR3 sequence is 18 residues long. The germline CDR1 and CDR2 sequences are SGHVS and FQNEAQ. CDR3 bases: TGTGCCAGCAGCCCTCAATTCGGGACTAGCGTATACACCGGGGAGCTGTTTTTT. Translated: CASSPQFGTSVYTGELFF.

The V gene is TRBV6-1, the J gene TRBJ1-2; no firm D call. This CDR3 spans 15 amino acids. Germline V gene data show CDR1 as MNHNS and CDR2 as SASEGT. V shed 5 bases and J shed 0 bases, with 13 bases lying between them. CDR3 in DNA: TGTGCCAGCAGTACATTTTACACGCCTAACTATGGCTACACCTTC. This codes for CASSTFYTPNYGYTF.

This clone appeared a few times. At the DNA level, this CDR3 is encoded by other sequences in the same sample as well. The genes are TRBV20-1 and TRBJ1-1; D not resolved. The CDR3 has 10 residues. Per germline, CDR1 DFQATT and CDR2 SNEGSKA (reference sequence). The V end was cut by 4 bases, the J end by 5 bases, with 5 bases between. The CDR3 protein is CSAKSTEAFF. DNA of the CDR3: TGCAGTGCTAAATCTACTGAAGCTTTCTTT.

The chain is built from TRBV5-6 and TRBJ2-1; TRBD1 aligns across 10 bases. The CDR3 is 16 residues long. Per germline, CDR1 SGHDT and CDR2 YYEEEE. After removal of 4 bases from V and 4 bases from J, the junction contained 8 bases not matched to a gene. The CDR3 sequence is CASSPTGGHGYNEQFF. In DNA form, the CDR3 reads TGTGCCAGCAGCCCGACAGGGGGCCATGGGTACAATGAGCAGTTCTTC.

The chain uses TRBV6-5 and TRBJ1-4; D not resolved. This CDR3 spans 15 amino acids. The V gene's germline CDR1 is MNHEY and CDR2 SVGAGI. The V end was cut by 2 bases, the J end by 4 bases, with 11 bases between. In nucleotides, the CDR3 is TGTGCCAGCAGTTACGTTGGGGATGGTAATGAAAAACTGTTTTTT. Encoded protein: CASSYVGDGNEKLFF.

This chain connects TRBV6-1 to TRBJ1-2, with D possibly matching TRBD1 (6 bases). The CDR3 is 15 amino acids. The ends were cut back, 0 bases at V and 5 bases at J, with 13 bases in the middle. Germline values: CDR1 MNHNS, CDR2 SASEGT. For the CDR3, the DNA is TGTGCCAGCAGTGAAGCGATTGGGGGCGCATATGGCTACACCTTC. Protein: CASSEAIGGAYGYTF.

The chain recombines TRBV9 with TRBJ2-1, with TRBD2 matching 7 bases. The V gene's germline CDR1 is SGDLS and CDR2 YYNGEE. The J segment lost 7 bases and the V segment lost 0 bases, leaving 4 bases of the junction unmatched. This CDR3 is 14 amino acids long. The CDR3 region has the DNA TGTGCCAGCAGCGTAGCTGGGGGGGGGAATGAGCAGTTCTTC. As protein: CASSVAGGGNEQFF.

The rearrangement uses TRBV5-4 and TRBJ2-5; D is unresolved. Trimming stripped 0 bases from V and 1 base from J, with 16 bases between. The length of the CDR3 is 17 residues. Germline CDR1 is SGHNT and CDR2 is YYREEE (reference sequence). Here the CDR3 DNA reads TGTGCCAGCAGCTTGGGCCTAATGGGCAGCACCCAAGAGACCCAGTACTTC. Translating it yields CASSLGLMGSTQETQYF. Full variable domain (remainder filled in from reference TRBV5-4 and TRBJ2-5): ETGVTQSPTHLIKTRGQQVTLRCSSQSGHNTVSWYQQALGQGPQFIFQYYREEENGRGNFPPRFSGLQFPNYSSELNVNALELDDSALYLCASSLGLMGSTQETQYFGPGTRLLVL.

For this clone: A junction end diverges from the germline sequence, so it may reflect a read error. The V gene is TRBV27, the J gene TRBJ1-2; 7 bases agree with TRBD1. This CDR3 comprises 14 residues. Germline V gives CDR1 MNHEY, CDR2 SMNVEV (reference sequence). The CDR3 sequence is CASSLGRGYYGYTF. CDR3 coding DNA: TGTGCCAGCAGTTTAGGCAGGGGGTACTACGGCTACACCTTC.

The CDR3 bases are TGTGCCAGCTCCCCGGGGGAGCCACCCTATGGCTACACCTTC. It yields the protein CASSPGEPPYGYTF. The V call is TRBV18, the J call TRBJ1-2; maybe TRBD1 (5 bases). The CDR3 totals 14 residues. The germline gives CDR1 KGHSH, CDR2 LQKENI. Trimming stripped 6 bases from V and 4 bases from J, with 15 bases between.

The chain links TRBV19 to TRBJ1-2, with D possibly matching TRBD1 (5 bases). The germline V gene encodes CDR1 LNHDA and CDR2 SQIVND (reference sequence). CDR3 length: 15 residues. Deletions cut 3 bases from V and 1 base from J, with 12 bases between. The CDR3 reads CASSMEGPHNYGYTF. Written as DNA, the CDR3 is TGTGCCAGTAGTATGGAGGGGCCTCATAACTATGGCTACACCTTC. The complete variable domain, with remaining parts taken from reference TRBV19 and TRBJ1-2, reads DGGITQSPKYLFRKEGQNVTLSCEQNLNHDAMYWYRQDPGQGLRLIYYSQIVNDFQKGDIAEGYSVSREKKESFPLTVTSAQKNPTAFYLCASSMEGPHNYGYTFGSGTRLTVV.

This chain connects TRBV19 to TRBJ1-2; D perhaps matches TRBD1 (5 bases). V shed 7 bases and J shed 5 bases, with 17 bases lying between them. The CDR3 contains 14 residues. CDR1 is LNHDA and CDR2 is SQIVND in the germline V gene (reference sequence). CDR3 in DNA: TGTGCCAGTATACCGGGGCCGCTCGGGTATGGCTACACCTTC. Amino acid sequence: CASIPGPLGYGYTF.

The J gene is TRBJ2-7, the V gene TRBV21-1. TRBV21-1 is flagged as a pseudogene. CDR3 length: 16 amino acids. As DNA, the CDR3 is TGTGCCAGCAGCAAAGAAGCCGATGGCAGTGCGTACGAGCAGTACTTC. This codes for CASSKEADGSAYEQYF.

J is TRBJ2-4 and V is TRBV7-8; D may be TRBD1 or TRBD2 (5 bases each). Germline V gene sequence: CDR1 SGHVS, CDR2 FQNEAQ. This CDR3 contains 17 residues. V lost 0 bases to trimming and J lost 2 bases, with 14 bases between them. In DNA, the CDR3 is TGTGCCAGCAGCTTAGCGGGGGTACCTATCTCCAAAAACATTCAGTACTTC. Its translation is CASSLAGVPISKNIQYF.

In its sample, this clone was seen a few times. At the DNA level, this CDR3 is encoded by other sequences in the same sample as well. The chain joins TRBV15 to TRBJ1-1, with 9 bases lining up with TRBD1. The CDR3 is 15 amino acids. Germline-derived CDR1 and CDR2 are LNHNV and YYDKDF (reference sequence). After removal of 9 bases from V and 1 base from J, the junction contained 9 bases not matched to a gene. CDR3 amino acids: CATSIRGQGNTEAFF. CDR3 DNA sequence: TGTGCCACTTCGATCCGGGGACAGGGGAACACTGAAGCTTTCTTT.

The rearrangement uses TRBV15 and TRBJ2-3; D is unclear. Germline-derived CDR1 and CDR2 are LNHNV and YYDKDF (reference sequence). This CDR3 contains 17 residues. V gave up 6 bases and J gave up 2 bases, with 21 bases separating them. DNA for the CDR3: TGTGCCACCAGGTTGGGCTTTTCTGACCCCAACACAGATACGCAGTATTTT. Its protein product is CATRLGFSDPNTDTQYF.